This T cell receptor (beta chain) was found in a study of blood T cell repertoires in COVID-19. With 3 bases removed from V and 9 bases from J, the gap between germline ends came to 13 bases. The CDR3 extends over 13 amino acids. Germline V gives CDR1 MDHEN, CDR2 SYDVKM. Using immunoSEQ multiplex PCR, the repertoire was profiled, and TCRdb retains in-frame clones only, with some absent. The sample lists a few hundred thousand clones, approximately 90% occurring once. This sequence joins TRBV28 and TRBJ2-3; possible D gene TRBD2, 5 bases. Material for sequencing was peripheral blood. This TCR was sampled from a woman aged 40 to 55 who had recovered from COVID-19. The CDR3 DNA reads as TGTGCCAGCAGTTTCTATCCGGAGGACACGCAGTATTTT. It specifies CASSFYPEDTQYF.